This TCR beta chain originates from a study of shared clonotypes between healthy human individuals. Findings of the study overall: The sharing of about 5.3% of naive CD4 clonotypes was seen across a handful of donors. A reduction in generation probabilities was seen for non-shared clonotypes relative to those shared by all four donors. The donor pool, a small one, limited the genetic and exposure-history diversity represented.

Original methodology: Filtering differed since immunoSEQ provided only junctions, with no quality scores. Assay: immunoSEQ multiplex PCR; the TCRdb copy retains only in-frame clones and omits some. V and J calls and clone size are those listed in that table; D and trimming were worked out from the DNA. This table holds approximately 340,000 clones, roughly 70% found once. The length of the CDR3 is 13 residues. The ends lost 5 bases at V and 2 bases at J; junction bases unmatched: 3. From germline, CDR1 is SGHTA and CDR2 FQGNSA. Details on this clone: As yet, its antigen is unknown.

The TCR originated in a man between 25 and 39 years old in good health. Sequenced sample: memory CD4+ T cells sorted from blood. Subset reported: CD45RA-negative fraction. This chain uses TRBV7-2 with TRBJ2-7; 7 bases map to TRBD2. The CDR3 DNA reads TGTGCCAGCAGCAGGAGCGGGGCCTACGAGCAGTACTTC. Protein: CASSRSGAYEQYF.